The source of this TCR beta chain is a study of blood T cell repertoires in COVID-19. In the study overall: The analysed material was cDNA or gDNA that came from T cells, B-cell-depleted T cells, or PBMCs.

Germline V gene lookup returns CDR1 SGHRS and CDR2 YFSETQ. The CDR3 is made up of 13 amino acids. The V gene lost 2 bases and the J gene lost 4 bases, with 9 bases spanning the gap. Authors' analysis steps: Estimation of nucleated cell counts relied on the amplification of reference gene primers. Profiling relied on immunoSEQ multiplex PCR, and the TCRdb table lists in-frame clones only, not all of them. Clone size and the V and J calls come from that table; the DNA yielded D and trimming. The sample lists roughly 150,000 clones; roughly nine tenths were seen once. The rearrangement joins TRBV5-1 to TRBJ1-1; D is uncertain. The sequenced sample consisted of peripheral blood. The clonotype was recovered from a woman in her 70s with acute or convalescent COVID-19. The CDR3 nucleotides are TGCGCCAGCAGCTTTCCAGAGGCCACTGAAGCTTTCTTT. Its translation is CASSFPEATEAFF.